This paragraph reports one T cell receptor (beta chain). Its antigen is unknown. The data belong to a study of neoadjuvant nivolumab and ipilimumab in lung cancer. Study-wide background: Nivolumab 3 mg/kg was given days 1, 15 and 29, plus ipilimumab 1 mg/kg day 1 in combination.

Repertoires were generated with immunoSEQ multiplex PCR, while TCRdb's copy carries only in-frame clones and drops some. Of 40,000 to 55,000 clones listed, about 89% are singletons. Study outcomes and limitations: Resected-tumor TCR richness correlated positively with pretherapy blood richness.

CDR3 length: 11 amino acids. Looked up from germline, CDR1 is WSHSY and CDR2 is SAAADI. The V and J ends lost 3 bases and 8 bases respectively, with 5 bases between them. The sequencing here drew on blood, taken before neoadjuvant nivolumab, alone or with ipilimumab. The genes are TRBV10-2 and TRBJ2-1; D is ambiguous. This TCR came from an adult with non-small cell lung cancer. Some clones in this sample may be carry-over from other donors' samples. The CDR3 protein is CASSDLDEQFF. CDR3 sequence (DNA): TGCGCCAGCAGTGATTTGGATGAGCAGTTCTTC.